The clone carrying this T cell receptor beta chain was detected only a few times. This entry is derived from a study of control samples from healthy donors and cancer patients. The assay was immunoSEQ multiplex PCR, and TCRdb's table has in-frame clones only and misses some. The sample shows approximately 230,000 clones, about four fifths of them seen only once. V shed 1 base, J shed 5 bases, and the junction held 3 bases outside the gene matches. This CDR3 is built from 16 residues. Germline loops: CDR1 LNHDA, CDR2 SQIVND (reference sequence). Material for sequencing was PBMCs. The sequence was obtained from a woman aged 60-70 years with lung cancer. The chain recombines TRBV19 with TRBJ1-4; 11 bases match TRBD1. CDR3 protein: CASSIVRTGGNEKLFF. Here the CDR3 DNA reads TGTGCCAGTAGTATAGTTCGGACAGGGGGCAATGAAAAACTGTTTTTT.